This is a list of T cell receptor beta chains from one sample in a study of graft-versus-host responses after intestinal transplantation. Clones were sequenced by immunoSEQ multiplex PCR, and TCRdb holds only the in-frame ones, with some missing. The repertoire includes 30,000 to 40,000 clones, roughly 94% of them detected once, and about 0.23% sits in the top ten. Antigen specificity for these receptors is unknown. Sequencing used unstimulated CD4+ T cells sorted from spleen or lymph node cells, obtained before transplant. Receptors were obtained from a human donor who was the organ donor for an intestinal transplant. CDR3s include the opening cysteine and the closing phenylalanine or tryptophan. A D gene is named only where the DNA matches it firmly. Not all rows give a size; the values are once, few, many and, for expanded clones, a class.

clone size: .
V gene: TRBV6-6
J gene: TRBJ1-5
D gene: TRBD1
CDR3 protein: CASSLAQGANQPQHF
CDR3 DNA: TGTGCCAGCAGTTTGGCACAGGGGGCCAATCAGCCCCAGCATTTT

clone size: .
V gene: TRBV5-1
J gene: TRBJ2-7
D gene: .
CDR3 protein: CASSLAGEQYF
CDR3 DNA: TGCGCCAGCAGCTTGGCGGGGGAGCAGTACTTC

clone size: .
V gene: TRBV30
J gene: TRBJ2-7
D gene: TRBD2
CDR3 protein: CAWSIGGNEQYF
CDR3 DNA: TGTGCCTGGAGCATCGGGGGGAATGAGCAGTACTTC

clone size: once
V gene: TRBV5-1
J gene: TRBJ1-6
D gene: .
CDR3 protein: CASSLGGSYNSPLHF
CDR3 DNA: TGCGCCAGCAGCTTGGGGGGTTCCTATAATTCACCCCTCCACTTT

clone size: .
V gene: TRBV28
J gene: TRBJ2-7
D gene: .
CDR3 protein: CASSRRKGSYEQYF
CDR3 DNA: TGTGCCAGCAGTCGACGAAAAGGGTCCTACGAGCAGTACTTC

clone size: .
V gene: TRBV5-1
J gene: TRBJ2-7
D gene: .
CDR3 protein: CASSLVQGYEQYF
CDR3 DNA: TGCGCCAGCAGCTTGGTACAGGGCTACGAGCAGTACTTC

clone size: .
V gene: TRBV10-3
J gene: TRBJ1-1
D gene: .
CDR3 protein: CAISEKGVRVMGTEAFF
CDR3 DNA: TGTGCCATCAGTGAGAAAGGTGTCAGGGTCATGGGCACTGAAGCTTTCTTT

clone size: .
V gene: TRBV4-1
J gene: TRBJ2-3
D gene: TRBD2
CDR3 protein: CASSRHSGTSTSGNTDTQYF
CDR3 DNA: TGCGCCAGCAGCCGGCACTCCGGTACCTCTACTAGCGGGAACACAGATACGCAGTATTTT

clone size: .
V gene: TRBV18
J gene: TRBJ2-7
D gene: .
CDR3 protein: CASSPSAGYAYEQYF
CDR3 DNA: TGTGCCAGCTCACCATCGGCGGGGTACGCCTACGAGCAGTACTTC

clone size: .
V gene: TRBV7-2
J gene: TRBJ2-2
D gene: TRBD2
CDR3 protein: CASSWAASGGAGTGELFF
CDR3 DNA: TGTGCCAGCAGCTGGGCGGCTAGCGGGGGGGCGGGCACCGGGGAGCTGTTTTTT

clone size: .
V gene: TRBV28
J gene: TRBJ1-2
D gene: TRBD1
CDR3 protein: CASSSGEGAGYGYTF
CDR3 DNA: TGTGCCAGCAGTTCCGGGGAGGGGGCCGGCTATGGCTACACCTTC

clone size: .
V gene: TRBV6-5
J gene: TRBJ1-1
D gene: .
CDR3 protein: CASSSPGASNTEAFF
CDR3 DNA: TGTGCCAGCAGTTCACCAGGGGCTTCGAACACTGAAGCTTTCTTT

clone size: .
V gene: TRBV4-3
J gene: TRBJ2-1
D gene: .
CDR3 protein: CASSPRAGEQFF
CDR3 DNA: TGCGCCAGCAGCCCCCGGGCAGGTGAGCAGTTCTTC

clone size: .
V gene: TRBV30
J gene: TRBJ2-7
D gene: TRBD2
CDR3 protein: CAWSRTSGGAKYF
CDR3 DNA: TGTGCCTGGAGCCGGACTAGCGGGGGGGCCAAGTACTTC

clone size: .
V gene: TRBV6-6
J gene: TRBJ2-4
D gene: TRBD2
CDR3 protein: CASSYRGTSENIQYF
CDR3 DNA: TGTGCCAGCAGTTACAGAGGGACTAGCGAAAACATTCAGTACTTC

clone size: once
V gene: TRBV10-3
J gene: TRBJ2-4
D gene: .
CDR3 protein: CAISESTVRNIQYF
CDR3 DNA: TGTGCCATCAGTGAGTCGACTGTGAGGAACATTCAGTACTTC

clone size: .
V gene: TRBV7-8
J gene: TRBJ2-3
D gene: TRBD2
CDR3 protein: CASSLVAGGTDTQYF
CDR3 DNA: TGTGCCAGCAGCTTAGTAGCGGGGGGCACAGATACGCAGTATTTT

clone size: .
V gene: TRBV19
J gene: TRBJ2-1
D gene: TRBD2
CDR3 protein: CASSILAGASYNEQFF
CDR3 DNA: TGTGCCAGTAGTATTTTAGCGGGGGCGTCCTACAATGAGCAGTTCTTC

clone size: .
V gene: TRBV6-5
J gene: TRBJ2-7
D gene: TRBD1
CDR3 protein: CASSPGQGAYEQYF
CDR3 DNA: TGTGCCAGCAGTCCAGGACAGGGGGCCTACGAGCAGTACTTC

clone size: .
V gene: TRBV7-2
J gene: TRBJ2-4
D gene: TRBD2
CDR3 protein: CASSLDTSAAKNIQYF
CDR3 DNA: TGTGCCAGCAGCTTAGATACTAGCGCGGCCAAAAACATTCAGTACTTC

clone size: .
V gene: TRBV10-2
J gene: TRBJ2-2
D gene: .
CDR3 protein: CASKKGYANTGELFF
CDR3 DNA: TGCGCCAGCAAAAAGGGGTATGCGAACACCGGGGAGCTGTTTTTT

clone size: .
V gene: TRBV7-9
J gene: TRBJ1-6
D gene: .
CDR3 protein: CASSLVENSPLHF
CDR3 DNA: TGTGCCAGCAGCTTAGTGGAGAATTCACCCCTCCACTTT

clone size: .
V gene: TRBV29-1
J gene: TRBJ2-1
D gene: .
CDR3 protein: CSVNQRTRYNEQFF
CDR3 DNA: TGCAGCGTTAATCAGCGGACTCGGTACAATGAGCAGTTCTTC

clone size: .
V gene: TRBV7-9
J gene: TRBJ2-1
D gene: .
CDR3 protein: CASSSSRGAYNEQFF
CDR3 DNA: TGTGCCAGCAGCTCATCCAGGGGGGCCTACAATGAGCAGTTCTTC

clone size: .
V gene: TRBV11-3
J gene: TRBJ2-3
D gene: .
CDR3 protein: CASRVIRDADTQYF
CDR3 DNA: TGTGCCAGCAGGGTGATAAGGGATGCAGATACGCAGTATTTT

clone size: once
V gene: TRBV15
J gene: TRBJ1-1
D gene: .
CDR3 protein: CATSRDPRGRTEAFF
CDR3 DNA: TGTGCCACCAGCAGAGATCCCAGGGGCAGAACTGAAGCTTTCTTT

clone size: once
V gene: TRBV11-3
J gene: TRBJ1-6
D gene: .
CDR3 protein: CASSLLSYNSPLHF
CDR3 DNA: TGTGCCAGCAGCTTACTCTCCTATAATTCACCCCTCCACTTT

clone size: .
V gene: TRBV7-9
J gene: TRBJ2-7
D gene: .
CDR3 protein: CASSLGGHEQYF
CDR3 DNA: TGTGCCAGCAGCTTAGGGGGCCACGAGCAGTACTTC

clone size: .
V gene: TRBV6-5
J gene: TRBJ1-2
D gene: .
CDR3 protein: CASSFRGRNGYTF
CDR3 DNA: TGTGCCAGCAGTTTCAGGGGTCGTAATGGCTACACCTTC

clone size: .
V gene: TRBV5-4
J gene: TRBJ2-5
D gene: .
CDR3 protein: CASSSPTGLETQYF
CDR3 DNA: TGTGCCAGCAGCTCCCCTACGGGCCTCGAGACCCAGTACTTC

clone size: .
V gene: TRBV6-5
J gene: TRBJ2-2
D gene: .
CDR3 protein: CASSYQIGELFF
CDR3 DNA: TGTGCCAGCAGTTACCAGATCGGGGAGCTGTTTTTT

clone size: .
V gene: TRBV5-1
J gene: TRBJ2-4
D gene: TRBD1
CDR3 protein: CASSLDRGYIQYF
CDR3 DNA: TGCGCCAGCAGCTTGGACAGGGGGTATATTCAGTACTTC